The next 17 T cell receptor beta chains were all read from a single sample in a study of T cell responses to AZD1222 COVID-19 vaccine. Method: immunoSEQ multiplex PCR; TCRdb's copy keeps in-frame clones and lacks some. The sample contains more than 150,000 clones, around 93% of which appear only once. The source material was peripheral blood, sampled on day 0 of AZD1222 vaccination. These receptors were collected from an adult in good health.

DNA of the CDR3: TGTGCCAGTAGTATCTCGGTCAGGTTAGAGACCCAGTACTTC. This encodes CASSISVRLETQYF. The chain joins TRBV19 to TRBJ2-5; no clear D gene. The length of the CDR3 is 14 residues. Trimming removed 3 bases from V and 4 bases from J, with 12 bases in between. In germline, CDR1 is LNHDA, CDR2 SQIVND (reference sequence).

The V gene is TRBV9, the J gene TRBJ2-5; D is unresolved. Germline loops: CDR1 SGDLS, CDR2 YYNGEE. The germline V and J ends were trimmed by 3 bases and 3 bases, with 6 bases remaining between them. This CDR3 has 12 residues. CDR3 DNA sequence: TGTGCCAGCAGCGAGTCTGAAGAGACCCAGTACTTC. Its protein is CASSESEETQYF.

The chain carries TRBV5-1 and TRBJ2-2; possibly TRBD2 for D (6 bases). Trimming removed 6 bases from V and 4 bases from J, with 16 bases in between. Germline lookup yields CDR1 SGHRS and CDR2 YFSETQ. This CDR3 has 15 residues. The CDR3 spells CASTPRDSSTGELFF. The CDR3 DNA reads TGCGCCAGCACCCCCCGGGACTCAAGCACCGGGGAGCTGTTTTTT.

The CDR3 coding sequence is TGCGCCAGCACCTCCCCGGGGAGCACTGAAGCTTTCTTT. Translating gives CASTSPGSTEAFF. The V gene is TRBV5-1, the J gene TRBJ1-1; D remains unclear. V was cut by 6 bases and J by 4 bases, with 13 bases left in between. CDR3 length equals 13 residues. Germline CDR1 reads SGHRS; CDR2 reads YFSETQ.

CDR3 coding DNA: TGTGCCAGCAGTTTATGGGCGGCCAGGAGTAACTATGGCTACACCTTC. Its translation is CASSLWAARSNYGYTF. V usage is TRBV28 and J usage is TRBJ1-2; D not certain. V lost 0 bases, J lost 1 base, and 12 bases lay in between. The CDR3 runs to 16 residues. In germline, CDR1 is MDHEN, CDR2 SYDVKM.

The chain carries TRBV29-1 and TRBJ1-3; 12 bases align to TRBD1. V lost 7 bases to trimming and J lost 5 bases; unmatched junction nucleotides: 9. Germline V CDR1 and CDR2: SQVTM, ANQGSEA. The CDR3 covers 15 residues. DNA of the CDR3: TGCAGCGCCACTAACCGGGACAGGGGGCGAAACACCATATATTTT. Amino acids: CSATNRDRGRNTIYF.

A few counts support this clone. The rearrangement links TRBV7-8 to TRBJ1-1; D ambiguous. Germline CDR1 reads SGHVS; CDR2 reads FQNEAQ. Trimming took off 1 base at V and 5 bases at J, with 11 bases between the two ends. CDR3 length: 14 residues. The CDR3 sequence: CASSLGTPRTEAFF. The CDR3, as DNA: TGTGCCAGCAGCTTAGGAACCCCGAGGACTGAAGCTTTCTTT.

This clone has just a few counts. The V and J genes are TRBV7-2 and TRBJ2-2; D might be TRBD1 (5 bases). The CDR3 covers 13 residues. From germline, CDR1 is SGHTA and CDR2 FQGNSA. The ends were cut back, 10 bases at V and 0 bases at J, with 9 bases in the middle. The CDR3 loop is CATRQTNTGELFF. The CDR3 region has the DNA TGTGCCACCCGACAGACGAACACCGGGGAGCTGTTTTTT.

The V call is TRBV5-1, the J call TRBJ2-1; no definite D call. Trimming pared 4 bases from V and 2 bases from J, leaving 16 bases between. Germline CDR1 is SGHRS and CDR2 is YFSETQ. CDR3 length equals 16 residues. The CDR3 bases are TGCGCCAGCAGCCCGCTGATGGGCGGTCCCTACAATGAGCAGTTCTTC. It encodes CASSPLMGGPYNEQFF.

The chain carries TRBV6-5 and TRBJ2-7; 7 nucleotides line up with TRBD1. The CDR3 totals 14 residues. Germline CDR1 MNHEY, CDR2 SVGAGI. The trim removed 6 bases at V and 2 bases at J, leaving 7 bases unmatched. CDR3 coding DNA: TGTGCCAGCAGGGTGACAGGGTCTACCTACGAGCAGTACTTC. Translated, it gives CASRVTGSTYEQYF.

This chain links TRBV2 with TRBJ1-2, with D perhaps matching TRBD1 (6 bases). The CDR3 sequence is 15 residues long. V lost 3 bases to trimming and J lost 4 bases, with 15 bases between them. Germline V CDR1 and CDR2: SNHLY, FYNNEI. CDR3: CASSETGQKTYGYTF. DNA for the CDR3: TGTGCCAGCAGTGAGACTGGACAGAAAACCTATGGCTACACCTTC.

The chain joins TRBV28 to TRBJ2-3; D is possibly TRBD2 (6 bases). CDR3 length equals 12 residues. Germline values: CDR1 MDHEN, CDR2 SYDVKM. Trimming removed 2 bases from V and 11 bases from J, with 11 bases in between. The CDR3 nucleotides are TGTGCCAGCAGTTTAATCACGCGGGAGCAGTATTTT. It codes for CASSLITREQYF.

The chain carries TRBV5-4 and TRBJ2-7; 12 bases match TRBD1. V shed 4 bases, J shed 4 bases, and the junction held 6 bases outside the gene matches. The CDR3 is 15 residues long. Germline-derived CDR1 and CDR2 are SGHNT and YYREEE (reference sequence). The CDR3 here is CASSSRDRGQYEQYF. The CDR3 DNA reads as TGTGCCAGCAGCAGCCGGGACAGGGGGCAGTACGAGCAGTACTTC.

The J gene is TRBJ1-2, the V gene TRBV6-2 or TRBV6-3, with D hard to call. Trimming took off 2 bases at V and 2 bases at J, with 6 bases between the two ends. The germline CDR1 and CDR2 sequences are MNHEY and SVGEGT. The CDR3 has 13 residues. This chain's CDR3 is CASSYQENYGYTF. In DNA form, the CDR3 reads TGTGCCAGCAGTTACCAAGAGAACTATGGCTACACCTTC.

This chain joins TRBV6-2 or TRBV6-3 and TRBJ2-6, with D possibly being TRBD2 (7 bases). CDR3 length equals 15 residues. Trimming left V 5 bases short and J 4 bases short, with 12 bases between. Germline assignment: CDR1 MNHEY and CDR2 SVGEGT. CDR3 sequence (DNA): TGTGCCAGCAGTAATGCGGGGGCCGGGGCCAACGTCCTGACTTTC. Protein product: CASSNAGAGANVLTF.

The chain uses TRBV11-3 and TRBJ2-2, with 10 positions matching TRBD2. Germline V gene lookup returns CDR1 SGHNT and CDR2 YENEEA. With 1 base clipped from V and 4 bases from J, the junction kept 9 bases outside the gene matches. There are 18 residues in the CDR3. The CDR3 coding sequence is TGTGCCAGCAGCTTAGTCGGGGCTAGCGGGAGTTTCACCGGGGAGCTGTTTTTT. Encoded protein: CASSLVGASGSFTGELFF.

The rearrangement links TRBV15 to TRBJ1-5; D remains unclear. This CDR3 is 15 amino acids long. From germline, CDR1 is LNHNV and CDR2 YYDKDF (reference sequence). V lost 0 bases, J lost 3 bases, and 9 bases lay in between. The CDR3 is CATSRDTGDNQPQHF. The CDR3 region has the DNA TGTGCCACCAGCAGAGATACGGGAGACAATCAGCCCCAGCATTTT.